This is a list of T cell receptor beta chains from one sample in a study of blood T cell repertoires in COVID-19. The method was immunoSEQ multiplex PCR; TCRdb's version includes in-frame clones alone and lacks a portion of them. Among under 250,000 clones, about four fifths were seen once, and the ten largest hold around 4.6%. Specimen: PBMCs or T cells enriched from blood (not recorded which). The receptor set was obtained from a woman between 45 and 65 years old who had been exposed to COVID-19. The CDR3 runs from the conserved cysteine through the conserved F or W. D genes are given only for firm matches. Expanded clones get a size class; other rows say once, few or many, or leave the size out.

V gene	clone size	J gene	D gene	CDR3 protein	CDR3 DNA
TRBV11-2	NA	TRBJ2-5	TRBD2	CASSYGSGGPPPYF	TGTGCCAGCAGCTATGGGAGCGGGGGCCCCCCCCCGTACTTC
TRBV6-2/TRBV6-3	NA	TRBJ2-7	NA	CASSYRGYSYEQYF	TGTGCCAGCAGTTACCGGGGGTACTCCTACGAGCAGTACTTC
TRBV5-1	NA	TRBJ1-1	NA	CASSLSGTEAFF	TGCGCCAGCAGCTTGTCAGGCACTGAAGCTTTCTTT
TRBV7-6	NA	TRBJ2-1	NA	CASSLRTPLGSNEQFF	TGTGCCAGCAGCTTGCGGACTCCCTTAGGGTCCAATGAGCAGTTCTTC
TRBV6-4	NA	TRBJ2-2	NA	CASSETGTGELFF	TGTGCCAGCAGTGAAACGGGCACCGGGGAGCTGTTTTTT
TRBV5-5	NA	TRBJ2-2	NA	CASSLQGGAIYTGELFF	TGTGCCAGCAGCCTCCAAGGGGGGGCTATATACACCGGGGAGCTGTTTTTT
TRBV6-5	NA	TRBJ1-1	NA	CASSLSGGKAFF	TGTGCCAGCAGTTTAAGTGGGGGGAAAGCTTTCTTT
TRBV11-2	NA	TRBJ1-6	NA	CASSLEAPGSPLHF	TGTGCCAGCAGCTTAGAGGCCCCGGGGTCACCCCTCCACTTT
TRBV2	once	TRBJ1-2	NA	CASKGANYGYTF	TGTGCCAGCAAGGGAGCTAACTATGGCTACACCTTC
TRBV2	NA	TRBJ1-1	NA	CASSEYQGLGAGTEAFF	TGTGCCAGCAGTGAGTATCAGGGGTTGGGCGCAGGCACTGAAGCTTTCTTT
TRBV5-6	NA	TRBJ2-5	NA	CASSLDPTSPETQYF	TGTGCCAGCAGCTTGGACCCCACTAGTCCAGAGACCCAGTACTTC
TRBV5-1	NA	TRBJ2-4	NA	CASSFVGEGDIQYF	TGCGCCAGCAGCTTTGTCGGGGAGGGGGACATTCAGTACTTC
TRBV9	NA	TRBJ1-6	NA	CASSVEDSSDSPLHF	TGTGCCAGCAGCGTAGAGGACAGTTCAGATTCACCCCTCCACTTT
TRBV4-2	NA	TRBJ2-3	NA	CASSQVRIGFGGLTDTQYF	TGTGCCAGCAGCCAAGTCCGTATCGGGTTCGGAGGGCTCACAGATACACAGTATTTT
TRBV4-2	NA	TRBJ1-4	NA	CASSQERGNEKLFF	TGTGCCAGCAGCCAAGAAAGAGGGAATGAAAAACTGTTTTTT
TRBV5-1	NA	TRBJ2-1	NA	CASSPGQLTYNEQFF	TGCGCCAGCAGCCCTGGACAGCTTACCTACAATGAGCAGTTCTTC
TRBV19	NA	TRBJ2-1	NA	CASSSGITMSQRANEQFF	TGTGCCAGTAGTTCCGGGATCACAATGAGCCAGAGGGCCAATGAGCAGTTCTTC
TRBV14	NA	TRBJ1-2	TRBD1	CASSPTTGPSSGGYTF	TGTGCCAGCAGCCCTACGACAGGGCCCTCCTCGGGGGGCTACACCTTC
TRBV6-1	NA	TRBJ1-1	NA	CASSAQLGFQGGTEAFF	TGTGCCAGCAGTGCACAACTAGGCTTTCAGGGAGGGACTGAAGCTTTCTTT
TRBV5-6	NA	TRBJ1-6	NA	CASSPSRYSPLHF	TGTGCCAGCAGCCCCTCTAGGTACTCACCCCTCCACTTT
TRBV5-1	few	TRBJ2-3	NA	CASSFTGPTDTQYF	TGCGCCAGCAGCTTTACAGGCCCTACAGATACGCAGTATTTT
TRBV15	once	TRBJ2-5	TRBD1	CATAPQGAMATQYF	TGTGCCACCGCCCCACAGGGGGCGATGGCCACCCAGTACTTC
TRBV28	NA	TRBJ1-1	NA	CASKSVNTEAFF	TGTGCCAGCAAATCGGTAAACACTGAAGCTTTCTTT
TRBV10-3	few	TRBJ1-6	NA	CAISHDLTRTLHF	TGTGCCATCAGTCACGACCTGACACGCACCCTCCACTTT
TRBV7-2	NA	TRBJ2-5	NA	CASSLSGTQYF	TGTGCCAGCAGCCTAAGTGGGACCCAGTACTTC
TRBV19	NA	TRBJ1-2	TRBD1	CASSISGGSYGYTF	TGTGCCAGTAGTATATCAGGGGGCAGCTATGGCTACACCTTC
TRBV9	NA	TRBJ1-1	NA	CASSSSLRGTEAFF	TGTGCCAGCAGCTCTAGCCTAAGAGGGACTGAAGCTTTCTTT
TRBV28	NA	TRBJ2-7	NA	CASSNTYEQYF	TGTGCCAGCAGTAACACCTACGAGCAGTACTTC
TRBV18	NA	TRBJ1-1	TRBD1	CASSRTGVIPSTEAFF	TGTGCCAGCTCACGGACAGGGGTAATACCGTCCACTGAAGCTTTCTTT
TRBV7-3	NA	TRBJ2-7	TRBD1	CASSPTGTGSEQYF	TGTGCCAGCAGCCCAACCGGGACAGGCTCCGAGCAGTACTTC
TRBV29-1	NA	TRBJ1-1	NA	CSVVQGYSEAFF	TGCAGCGTTGTACAGGGATATTCTGAAGCTTTCTTT
TRBV7-9	NA	TRBJ1-4	NA	CASSFSTDILNEKLFF	TGTGCCAGCAGCTTCTCGACAGACATCCTGAATGAAAAACTGTTTTTT
TRBV6-2/TRBV6-3	NA	TRBJ1-5	TRBD1	CASSNTTGTGVSNQPQHF	TGTGCCAGCAGTAATACGACCGGGACAGGGGTTAGCAATCAGCCCCAGCATTTT
TRBV5-1	once	TRBJ1-2	NA	CASSLFVGAPKDRGYTF	TGCGCCAGCAGCTTGTTCGTGGGGGCACCCAAAGATAGGGGCTACACCTTC
TRBV28	NA	TRBJ1-3	NA	CASAKGGTANSGNTIYF	TGTGCCAGCGCGAAGGGGGGGACGGCGAACTCTGGAAACACCATATATTTT
TRBV10-3	NA	TRBJ2-5	NA	CAVRQDRGAQETQYF	TGTGCCGTCCGGCAGGACCGGGGAGCGCAAGAGACCCAGTACTTC
TRBV2	NA	TRBJ1-6	NA	CASSTENNSPLHF	TGTGCCAGCAGCACAGAGAATAATTCACCCCTCCACTTT
TRBV6-1	NA	TRBJ1-5	NA	CASSEQGTSNQPQHF	TGTGCCAGCAGTGAACAGGGGACTAGCAATCAGCCCCAGCATTTT
TRBV10-3	NA	TRBJ2-3	TRBD2	CAISEGSGGTDTQYF	TGTGCCATCAGTGAGGGGAGCGGGGGAACAGATACGCAGTATTTT
TRBV5-6	NA	TRBJ2-2	TRBD1	CASSLTGDTGELFF	TGTGCCAGCAGCTTAACAGGGGACACCGGGGAGCTGTTTTTT
TRBV2	NA	TRBJ2-5	TRBD1	CASSRGQETQYF	TGTGCCAGCAGCAGGGGGCAAGAGACCCAGTACTTC
TRBV3-1/TRBV3-2	NA	TRBJ2-1	NA	CASSQPRGGRPNEQFF	TGTGCCAGCAGCCAGCCCAGGGGAGGGAGACCCAATGAGCAGTTCTTC
TRBV18	NA	TRBJ1-2	TRBD1	CASSSRGTGARGYTF	TGTGCCAGCTCATCCCGGGGCACAGGGGCGCGTGGCTACACCTTC
TRBV4-3	NA	TRBJ2-3	TRBD2	CASSQSGAADTQYF	TGCGCCAGCAGCCAGAGCGGGGCGGCAGATACGCAGTATTTT
TRBV19	NA	TRBJ2-2	NA	CASSGPVGPNTGELFF	TGTGCCAGTAGTGGGCCGGTGGGGCCGAACACCGGGGAGCTGTTTTTT
TRBV9	NA	TRBJ1-1	NA	CASSVASGKAEAFF	TGTGCCAGCAGCGTAGCTTCGGGGAAGGCTGAAGCTTTCTTT